The 27 T cell receptor beta chains listed next were all sequenced from one sample in a study of T cells in Graves' hyperthyroidism and ophthalmopathy. What was amplified from RNA transcripts were TCR beta CDR3 regions. Primed by the HTBI set, a first-round RT-PCR was run on the TCR CDR3. Each CDR3 protein is one row after TCRdb ran MiXCR on the multiplex PCR reads. The sample has approximately 600,000 distinct CDR3 sequences, around 20% seen once; the top ten hold about 35%. What was sequenced was blood. The receptors originated from a man aged 25-40 years with Graves' ophthalmopathy.

This clonotype was counted ten times or more. The genes are TRBV28 and TRBJ2-2; TRBD2 matches 10 bases. V lost 3 bases, J lost 3 bases, and 7 bases stayed unmatched. Germline-derived CDR1 and CDR2 are MDHEN and SYDVKM. The CDR3 totals 17 residues. The chain's CDR3 is CASSFSRTSGYTGELFF. The CDR3 DNA follows: TGTGCCAGCAGTTTTTCTCGGACTAGCGGATACACCGGGGAGCTGTTTTTT.

The rearrangement uses TRBV19 and TRBJ2-1; possible D gene TRBD2, 6 bases. The CDR3 spans 14 residues. Trimming left V 2 bases short and J 9 bases short, with 14 bases between. Germline CDR1 is LNHDA and CDR2 is SQIVND (reference sequence). The CDR3 DNA reads as TGTGCCAGTAGTATATTTATGCGGGGCAGTGAGCAGTTCTTC. Protein sequence: CASSIFMRGSEQFF.

The table lists this clonotype with a count of one. V and J are TRBV7-9 and TRBJ2-5, with 7 bases lining up with TRBD1. J was trimmed by 2 bases and V by 5 bases; bases with no gene match: 5. Germline V CDR1 and CDR2: SEHNR, FQNEAQ (reference sequence). The CDR3 sequence is 14 residues long. The CDR3 loop reads CASSLQGKQETQYF. For the CDR3, the DNA is TGTGCCAGCAGCCTACAGGGGAAACAAGAGACCCAGTACTTC.

V is TRBV6-5 and J is TRBJ1-6; D is possibly TRBD1 (6 bases). The V end was cut by 4 bases, the J end by 7 bases, with 11 bases between. The CDR3 spans 14 residues. Germline values: CDR1 MNHEY, CDR2 SVGAGI. The CDR3: CASSSTGWNSPLHF. In DNA, the CDR3 is TGTGCCAGCAGTTCGACAGGCTGGAATTCACCCCTCCACTTT.

This clonotype was counted ten times or more. The rearrangement joins TRBV6-1 to TRBJ1-1, with D maybe TRBD1 (5 bases). The CDR3 length is 14 residues. Germline CDR1 and CDR2: MNHNS and SASEGT. Trimming stripped 6 bases from V and 0 bases from J, with 11 bases between. The CDR3 here is CASSAGTMNTEAFF. DNA of the CDR3: TGTGCCAGCAGCGCCGGGACGATGAACACTGAAGCTTTCTTT.

V gene TRBV7-8 combines with J gene TRBJ2-1; D is unresolved. Germline loops: CDR1 SGHVS, CDR2 FQNEAQ. The CDR3 consists of 13 residues. With 4 bases removed from V and 5 bases from J, the gap between germline ends came to 9 bases. CDR3 nucleotides: TGTGCCAGCAGCTCTACTGAGAACAATGAGCAGTTCTTC. Protein product: CASSSTENNEQFF.

This clonotype was recorded many times. The chain carries TRBV28 and TRBJ1-2; 10 nucleotides agree with TRBD1. The CDR3 has 17 residues. V lost 6 bases to trimming and J lost 5 bases; unmatched junction nucleotides: 15. CDR1 MDHEN and CDR2 SYDVKM come from the germline V gene. In DNA, the CDR3 is TGTGCCAGCAGCCTAGGGTACCGGGACAGGGGACATTATGGCTACACCTTC. Encoded protein: CASSLGYRDRGHYGYTF.

This chain links TRBV5-6 with TRBJ2-4; D is uncertain. The germline V gene has CDR1 SGHDT and CDR2 YYEEEE. V was shortened by 4 bases and J by 4 bases, with 3 bases between the two germline ends. The length of the CDR3 is 11 residues. The CDR3 DNA reads TGTGCCAGCAGCCAGAAAAACATTCAGTACTTC. Protein sequence: CASSQKNIQYF.

The genes are TRBV5-1 and TRBJ1-4, with unresolved D. The germline gives CDR1 SGHRS, CDR2 YFSETQ. Trimming took 4 bases from V and 0 from J, leaving 4 bases between them. This CDR3 comprises 13 residues. In nucleotides, the CDR3 is TGCGCCAGCAGCAGAACAACTAATGAAAAACTGTTTTTT. Translated, it gives CASSRTTNEKLFF. The full variable domain, rest sourced from reference TRBV5-1 and TRBJ1-4, is KAGVTQTPRYLIKTRGQQVTLSCSPISGHRSVSWYQQTPGQGLQFLFEYFSETQRNKGNFPGRFSGRQFSNSRSEMNVSTLELGDSALYLCASSRTTNEKLFFGSGTQLSVL.

This clonotype was detected many times. V is TRBV18 and J is TRBJ2-1; D is possibly TRBD1 (5 bases). The germline gives CDR1 KGHSH, CDR2 LQKENI. CDR3 length equals 14 residues. Trimming cost V 6 bases and J 6 bases, with 15 bases left between them. CDR3 amino acids: CASSPKGVRNEQFF. DNA for the CDR3: TGTGCCAGCTCCCCCAAAGGGGTTCGCAATGAGCAGTTCTTC.

This sequence joins TRBV2 and TRBJ2-7; 12 bases line up with TRBD2. V shed 5 bases and J 3 bases; nucleotides not matched to a gene: 5. The CDR3 is made up of 15 amino acids. Germline CDR1 and CDR2: SNHLY and FYNNEI. The CDR3 coding sequence is TGTGCCAGCAGTCCACTAGCGGGAGGTGGCTACGAGCAGTACTTC. Translating gives CASSPLAGGGYEQYF.

The table lists this clonotype with many counts. The rearrangement uses TRBV11-2 and TRBJ2-3; either TRBD1 or TRBD2 may supply D (6 bases each). This CDR3 contains 15 residues. The germline CDR1 and CDR2 sequences are SGHAT and FQNNGV. V lost 1 base and J lost 6, with 14 bases in between. CDR3 DNA: TGTGCCAGCAGCTTAGGGACTACCGACAGGGATACGCAGTATTTT. This gives the protein CASSLGTTDRDTQYF.

The chain carries TRBV24-1 and TRBJ2-5; D is perhaps TRBD2 (5 bases). Germline assignment: CDR1 KGHDR and CDR2 SFDVKD. CDR3 size: 11 residues. V lost 3 bases, J lost 13 bases, and 11 bases lay in between. The CDR3 reads CATSDLGGWYF. The CDR3, as DNA: TGTGCCACCAGTGATCTCGGAGGTTGGTACTTC.

There are many counts of this clonotype. V gene TRBV20-1 combines with J gene TRBJ1-1, with D uncertain. The germline V gene encodes CDR1 DFQATT and CDR2 SNEGSKA (reference sequence). CDR3 length: 15 residues. Deletions cut 0 bases from V and 0 bases from J, with 11 bases between. In DNA, the CDR3 is TGCAGTGCTAGAGAACCGGGCCGGGTGAACACTGAAGCTTTCTTT. Its translation is CSAREPGRVNTEAFF.

To note about this clonotype: This may stem from a read error, because a much larger clone lies one nucleotide away. The genes are TRBV7-3 and TRBJ2-7; 14 bases map to TRBD2. In germline, CDR1 is SGHTA, CDR2 FQGTGA. CDR3 size: 16 residues. Trimming removed 6 bases from V and 5 bases from J; junction bases left unmatched: 9. This chain's CDR3 is CASSPPGLAGGNEQYF. DNA of the CDR3: TGTGCCAGCAGTCCTCCAGGACTAGCGGGGGGAAACGAGCAGTACTTC. Supplemented by reference TRBV7-3 and TRBJ2-7, the full variable domain reads GAGVSQTPSNKVTEKGKYVELRCDPISGHTALYWYRQSLGQGPEFLIYFQGTGAADDSGLPNDRFFAVRPEGSVSTLKIQRTERGDSAVYLCASSPPGLAGGNEQYFGPGTRLTVT.

Many counts were recorded for this clonotype. V usage is TRBV30 and J usage is TRBJ2-5; 9 bases agree with TRBD1. Germline V lookup: CDR1 GTSNPN, CDR2 SVGIG (reference sequence). The CDR3 runs 17 residues. V lost 3 bases to trimming and J lost 5 bases; unmatched junction nucleotides: 16. CDR3: CAWRPTGTGTLWETQYF. The CDR3, as DNA: TGTGCCTGGAGACCCACCGGGACAGGGACCCTGTGGGAGACCCAGTACTTC.

The chain joins TRBV11-3 to TRBJ2-1, with TRBD2 matching over 16 bases. Germline lookup yields CDR1 SGHNT and CDR2 YENEEA. Losses at the gene ends were 4 bases for V and 8 bases for J; bases not matched to a gene: 5. This CDR3 comprises 16 residues. CDR3 residues: CASSSGLAGGPDEQFF. In nucleotides, the CDR3 is TGTGCCAGCAGCTCGGGACTAGCGGGAGGGCCCGATGAGCAGTTCTTC.

In its sample, this clonotype was seen a few times. The genes are TRBV12-3 or TRBV12-4 and TRBJ1-1; 9 bases match TRBD1. CDR3 length equals 15 residues. The V segment lost 4 bases and the J segment 7 bases; nucleotides outside the gene matches: 10. The CDR3 DNA follows: TGTGCCAGCAGTTCGCCGGGACAGGGACCCCTTGAAGCTTTCTTT. Its protein is CASSSPGQGPLEAFF.

The rearrangement joins TRBV19 to TRBJ2-3; 13 bases map to TRBD2. This CDR3 has 17 residues. Unmatched junction bases numbered 11, after V lost 4 bases and J lost 7 bases. CDR1 and CDR2 from the germline V gene are LNHDA and SQIVND (reference sequence). The DNA of the CDR3 is TGTGCCAGTAGTACCTCTCGGACTAGCGGGAGTTTAAATACGCAGTATTTT. Encoded protein: CASSTSRTSGSLNTQYF.

This chain links TRBV27 with TRBJ2-7, with D possibly TRBD2 on 6 matching bases. The CDR3 contains 15 residues. CDR1 is MNHEY, CDR2 SMNVEV, per germline (reference sequence). Trimming stripped 5 bases from V and 3 bases from J, with 17 bases between. The DNA of the CDR3 is TGTGCCAGCAGTCCGGGACTCCCGCGGCGCTACGAGCAGTACTTC. The encoded protein is CASSPGLPRRYEQYF.

With regard to this clonotype: Given a much more abundant clone one base away, this may be a read error. The rearrangement links TRBV7-9 to TRBJ2-1, with D possibly matching TRBD2 (5 bases). The germline V gene encodes CDR1 SEHNR and CDR2 FQNEAQ (reference sequence). The CDR3 is made up of 13 amino acids. In DNA form, the CDR3 reads TGTGCCAACAGCTTAAGAGGGCCTACCGAGCAGTTCTTC. Translating it yields CANSLRGPTEQFF.

This clonotype was seen at least ten times. The chain couples TRBV2 to TRBJ2-5; 8 nucleotides line up with TRBD1. The CDR3 consists of 16 residues. V shed 6 bases and J 7 bases; nucleotides not matched to a gene: 16. CDR1 is SNHLY, CDR2 FYNNEI, per germline. The CDR3 bases are TGTGCCAGCAGCTCGCGCTTTTCAGGGGGCATCGGGACCCAGTACTTC. This codes for CASSSRFSGGIGTQYF. Combining the CDR3 with reference TRBV2 and TRBJ2-5 gives the whole variable domain EPEVTQTPSHQVTQMGQEVILRCVPISNHLYFYWYRQILGQKVEFLVSFYNNEISEKSEIFDDQFSVERPDGSNFTLKIRSTKLEDSAMYFCASSSRFSGGIGTQYFGPGTRLLVL.

Regarding this clonotype: A single base separates this from a much larger clone, so it may be a read error. The CDR3 does not close with the conserved phenylalanine or tryptophan, likely indicating a read error. The V and J genes are TRBV27 and TRBJ1-1, with a possible D match to TRBD1 (5 bases). Germline values: CDR1 MNHEY, CDR2 SMNVEV (reference sequence). This CDR3 is 16 amino acids long. V dropped 6 bases and J dropped 1 base, with 18 bases sitting between them. CDR3 nucleotide sequence: TGTGCCAGCAGCCCCCCCAGGGCAGACAGGAACACTGAAGCTTTCTAT. Translating it yields CASSPPRADRNTEAFY.

This clonotype has a handful of counts. The CDR3 bases are TGTGCCAGCAGCCCACAATCCTGGTATGGCTACACCTTC. Translation gives CASSPQSWYGYTF. The genes are TRBV7-9 and TRBJ1-2, with unresolved D. Looked up from germline, CDR1 is SEHNR and CDR2 is FQNEAQ (reference sequence). Trimming cost V 5 bases and J 5 bases, with 12 bases left between them. This CDR3 is 13 amino acids long. Combining the CDR3 with reference TRBV7-9 and TRBJ1-2 gives the whole variable domain DTGVSQNPRHKITKRGQNVTFRCDPISEHNRLYWYRQTLGQGPEFLTYFQNEAQLEKSRLLSDRFSAERPKGSFSTLEIQRTEQGDSAMYLCASSPQSWYGYTFGSGTRLTVV.

This clonotype has a handful of counts. The chain recombines TRBV27 with TRBJ2-7, with a weak D call TRBD2 (5 bases). V lost 8 bases and J lost 6, with 20 bases in between. Germline-derived CDR1 and CDR2 are MNHEY and SMNVEV (reference sequence). There are 14 residues in the CDR3. CDR3 sequence reads: CASSGGRRWGEQYF. The CDR3, as DNA: TGTGCCAGCTCCGGCGGGCGAAGATGGGGCGAGCAGTACTTC.

This clonotype was observed a handful of times. The rearrangement links TRBV12-3 or TRBV12-4 to TRBJ2-7, with D perhaps given as TRBD1 or TRBD2 (5 bases each). The CDR3 contains 13 residues. Trimming removed 6 bases from V and 2 bases from J, with 11 bases in between. The DNA for the CDR3 is TGTGCCAGCAGGTGGGACGGAGCCTACGAGCAGTACTTC. Its translation: CASRWDGAYEQYF.

This rearrangement joins TRBV6-5 to TRBJ2-2; D assignment may be TRBD1 or TRBD2 (5 bases each). The CDR3 sequence is 16 residues long. Between the trimmed V and J ends, which lost 0 bases and 4 bases, there was a span of 12 bases. The germline V gene has CDR1 MNHEY and CDR2 SVGAGI. This chain's CDR3 is CASSYSIGASTGELFF. CDR3 nucleotides: TGTGCCAGCAGTTACTCGATCGGGGCGTCCACCGGGGAGCTGTTTTTT.